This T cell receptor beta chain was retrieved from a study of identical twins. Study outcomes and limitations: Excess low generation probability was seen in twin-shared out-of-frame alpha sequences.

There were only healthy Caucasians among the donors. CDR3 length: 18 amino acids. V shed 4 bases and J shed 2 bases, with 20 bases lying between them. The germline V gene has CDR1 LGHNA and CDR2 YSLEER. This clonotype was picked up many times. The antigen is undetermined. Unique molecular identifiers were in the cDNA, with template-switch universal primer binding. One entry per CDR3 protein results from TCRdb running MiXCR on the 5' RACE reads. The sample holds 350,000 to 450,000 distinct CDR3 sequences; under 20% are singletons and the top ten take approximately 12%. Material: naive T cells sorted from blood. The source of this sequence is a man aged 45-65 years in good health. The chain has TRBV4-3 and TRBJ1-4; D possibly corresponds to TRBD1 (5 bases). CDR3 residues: CASSRDLDLEGTNEKLFF. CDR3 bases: TGCGCCAGCAGCCGAGACTTGGACCTTGAGGGGACTAATGAAAAACTGTTTTTT.